The 24 T cell receptor beta chains below come from one sample, sequenced in a study of blood T cells in healthy people across ages. Sample-barcoded 5' priming and a J-beta primer mix drove a second PCR of about 6 to 12 cycles. A single record per CDR3 protein comes from TCRdb applying MiXCR to the 5' RACE reads. The sample consists of some 1.6 million distinct CDR3 sequences, about 31% of them appearing once. Sequencing was performed on blood. The receptor set was obtained from a woman aged 25-40 years in good health.

This rearrangement joins TRBV11-1 to TRBJ1-2; D unclear. Trimming pared 4 bases from V and 8 bases from J, leaving 14 bases between. The CDR3 is 13 amino acids. In germline, CDR1 is SGHAT, CDR2 FQDESV (reference sequence). This CDR3 reads CASSSDLSAGYTF. In nucleotides, the CDR3 is TGTGCCAGCAGCTCCGACTTGAGTGCGGGCTACACCTTC.

The V call is TRBV12-3 or TRBV12-4, the J call TRBJ1-1, with D hard to call. This CDR3 has 15 residues. Trimming left V 3 bases short and J 0 bases short, with 11 bases between. The CDR3 DNA reads as TGTGCCAGCAGTTTCGGTGCGGGGATGAACACTGAAGCTTTCTTT. Translating gives CASSFGAGMNTEAFF.

The gene calls are TRBV20-1 and TRBJ1-1, with D uncertain. Germline CDR1 is DFQATT and CDR2 is SNEGSKA (reference sequence). Trimming removed 1 base at V and 6 bases at J, with 6 bases between. The CDR3 consists of 11 residues. This CDR3 reads CSARGYPEAFF. The CDR3 bases are TGCAGTGCTAGAGGATATCCTGAAGCTTTCTTT.

The rearrangement joins TRBV6-5 to TRBJ1-2; D remains unclear. Trimming took 5 bases from V and 5 from J, leaving 15 bases between them. The CDR3 loop spans 14 amino acids. The V gene's germline CDR1 is MNHEY and CDR2 SVGAGI. The CDR3 sequence: CASSRTRTGYGYTF. The CDR3 nucleotides are TGTGCCAGCAGTCGGACCAGAACGGGGTATGGCTACACCTTC.

About this clonotype itself: The junction differs from germline at one of its ends, possibly a read error. The V and J genes are TRBV6-1 and TRBJ1-5; D uncertain. This CDR3 has 14 residues. The germline gives CDR1 MNHNS, CDR2 SASEGT. CDR3 amino acids: CAGSRGNSNQPQHF. The CDR3 nucleotides are TGTGCCGGCAGTCGAGGGAACAGCAATCAGCCCCAGCATTTT.

This clonotype was detected a few times. V is TRBV10-3 and J is TRBJ2-3; D unclear. Trimming pared 4 bases from V and 1 base from J, leaving 6 bases between. Germline V gene lookup returns CDR1 ENHRY and CDR2 SYGVKD. The CDR3 sequence is 13 residues long. The CDR3 region has the DNA TGTGCCATCAGTGTTTACGGCACAGATACGCAGTATTTT. Its translation is CAISVYGTDTQYF.

The chain employs TRBV9 and TRBJ2-3, with a tentative D call TRBD2 (6 bases). The germline CDR1 and CDR2 sequences are SGDLS and YYNGEE. The V end was cut by 3 bases, the J end by 5 bases, with 13 bases between. There are 14 residues in the CDR3. The chain's CDR3 is CASSDDGRVDTQYF. In nucleotides, the CDR3 is TGTGCCAGCAGCGATGACGGGAGAGTAGATACGCAGTATTTT.

This clonotype was observed many times. This rearrangement joins TRBV29-1 to TRBJ2-5; D may be TRBD1 (6 bases). The CDR3 loop spans 12 amino acids. Germline V gene lookup returns CDR1 SQVTM and CDR2 ANQGSEA. Trimming left V 5 bases short and J 5 bases short, with 12 bases between. The CDR3 DNA reads TGCAGCGTTACAGGGATTGAGGAGACCCAGTACTTC. Translating gives CSVTGIEETQYF.

In its sample, this clonotype was seen a few times. The chain uses TRBV7-8 and TRBJ2-7; 10 bases line up with TRBD1. The CDR3 totals 16 residues. After removal of 5 bases from V and 3 bases from J, the junction contained 10 bases not matched to a gene. Germline V CDR1 and CDR2: SGHVS, FQNEAQ. The CDR3 is CASSPYPGQGRYEQYF. DNA of the CDR3: TGTGCCAGCAGCCCGTATCCGGGACAGGGGCGCTACGAGCAGTACTTC.

The J gene is TRBJ2-7, the V gene TRBV5-1; a weak D match, TRBD2 (6 bases). Germline CDR1 SGHRS, CDR2 YFSETQ. Trimming removed 7 bases from V and 7 bases from J, with 15 bases in between. This CDR3 has 12 amino acids. CDR3: CASSTTAGEQYF. The CDR3 DNA follows: TGCGCCAGCTCGACGACGGCGGGGGAGCAGTACTTC.

This clonotype was detected a few times. The CDR3 protein is CASSRVRAGGYYEQYF. In DNA, the CDR3 is TGTGCCAGCAGCAGAGTCAGAGCGGGAGGGTACTACGAGCAGTACTTC. V gene TRBV12-3 or TRBV12-4 combines with J gene TRBJ2-7; 10 bases line up with TRBD2. The CDR3 covers 16 residues. The J segment lost 3 bases and the V segment lost 6 bases, leaving 11 bases of the junction unmatched.

The chain links TRBV7-2 to TRBJ1-2, with D unclear. The V gene lost 1 base and the J gene lost 4 bases, with 13 bases spanning the gap. Germline-derived CDR1 and CDR2 are SGHTA and FQGNSA. The CDR3 has 15 amino acids. Written as DNA, the CDR3 is TGTGCCAGCAGCTTAGTCCCAGGCAGAACCTATGGCTACACCTTC. Protein: CASSLVPGRTYGYTF.

The V call is TRBV29-1, the J call TRBJ1-2, with D unresolved. V was shortened by 1 base and J by 0 bases, with 9 bases between the two germline ends. This CDR3 has 14 residues. Germline loops: CDR1 SQVTM, CDR2 ANQGSEA. Here the CDR3 DNA reads TGCAGCGTTGAAGGGACGACAACTAACTATGGCTACACCTTC. It yields the protein CSVEGTTTNYGYTF. The full variable domain, with the rest looked up from reference TRBV29-1 and TRBJ1-2, is SAVISQKPSRDICQRGTSLTIQCQVDSQVTMMFWYRQQPGQSLTLIATANQGSEATYESGFVIDKFPISRPNLTFSTLTVSNMSPEDSSIYLCSVEGTTTNYGYTFGSGTRLTVV.

The V and J genes are TRBV12-3 or TRBV12-4 and TRBJ1-1; D is uncertain. The CDR3 has 15 amino acids. The V gene lost 5 bases and the J gene lost 1 base, with 14 bases spanning the gap. CDR3 sequence reads: CASSIQRQTNTEAFF. In DNA, the CDR3 is TGTGCCAGCAGTATCCAACGGCAGACGAACACTGAAGCTTTCTTT.

This chain joins TRBV5-1 and TRBJ2-3; D might be TRBD1 (6 bases). There are 16 residues in the CDR3. The germline V and J ends were trimmed by 0 bases and 0 bases, with 11 bases remaining between them. Germline V CDR1 and CDR2: SGHRS, YFSETQ. In DNA form, the CDR3 reads TGCGCCAGCAGCTTGGTTGGGACAACTAGCACAGATACGCAGTATTTT. Residues: CASSLVGTTSTDTQYF.

The rearrangement joins TRBV6-1 to TRBJ1-2, with a tentative D call TRBD1 (6 bases). Per the germline V gene, CDR1 is MNHNS and CDR2 is SASEGT. Trimming pared 7 bases from V and 5 bases from J, leaving 23 bases between. The CDR3 sequence is 16 residues long. The CDR3 is CASTQGGGFHIYGYTF. CDR3 in DNA: TGTGCCAGCACCCAAGGAGGGGGATTTCATATTTATGGCTACACCTTC.

This clonotype was seen a handful of times. The chain carries TRBV20-1 and TRBJ2-1; TRBD2 aligns across 12 bases. CDR3 size: 17 residues. Trimming removed 2 bases from V and 5 bases from J; junction bases left unmatched: 10. Germline CDR1 reads DFQATT; CDR2 reads SNEGSKA (reference sequence). For the CDR3, the DNA is TGCAGTGCTAGACCGGAGCTAGCGGGGGGGCCGCACAATGAGCAGTTCTTC. It is translated as CSARPELAGGPHNEQFF.

This clonotype appeared a few times. The chain links TRBV20-1 to TRBJ2-1; 8 nucleotides agree with TRBD2. The germline V gene has CDR1 DFQATT and CDR2 SNEGSKA (reference sequence). J lost 1 base, V lost 5 bases, and 4 bases had no gene match. The CDR3 runs to 14 residues. In DNA form, the CDR3 reads TGCAGTGCTCTTAGCGGGGAATCCTACAATGAGCAGTTCTTC. Translation: CSALSGESYNEQFF.

This clonotype has a handful of counts. This chain joins TRBV20-1 and TRBJ1-2; 7 bases fit TRBD1. Germline V gene sequence: CDR1 DFQATT, CDR2 SNEGSKA (reference sequence). The CDR3 is 14 residues long. Trimming at V came to 3 bases and at J to 4 bases, leaving 8 bases not matched to a gene. The CDR3 is CSARDGTAAYGYTF. In DNA, the CDR3 is TGCAGTGCTAGGGACGGGACAGCAGCCTATGGCTACACCTTC.

This clonotype was counted only a few times. The chain has TRBV2 and TRBJ2-3, with no clear D. Trimming stripped 7 bases from V and 0 bases from J, with 11 bases between. The CDR3 runs 14 residues. Germline V lookup: CDR1 SNHLY, CDR2 FYNNEI. This chain's CDR3 is CASIPARSTDTQYF. DNA of the CDR3: TGTGCCAGCATTCCAGCCCGAAGCACAGATACGCAGTATTTT.

This chain joins TRBV15 and TRBJ2-1; D is uncertain. Germline-derived CDR1 and CDR2 are LNHNV and YYDKDF (reference sequence). V was shortened by 0 bases and J by 5 bases, with 2 bases between the two germline ends. This CDR3 has 12 residues. The chain's CDR3 is CATSRENNEQFF. In nucleotides, the CDR3 is TGTGCCACCAGCAGAGAAAACAATGAGCAGTTCTTC. The full variable domain, rest sourced from reference TRBV15 and TRBJ2-1, is DAMVIQNPRYQVTQFGKPVTLSCSQTLNHNVMYWYQQKSSQAPKLLFHYYDKDFNNEADTPDNFQSRRPNTSFCFLDIRSPGLGDTAMYLCATSRENNEQFFGPGTRLTVL.

This clonotype has more than one count but fewer than ten. The chain links TRBV3-1 to TRBJ2-1, with 9 nucleotides matching TRBD1. The V and J ends lost 1 base and 0 bases, in that order; junction bases with no gene match: 10. Germline CDR1 is LGHDT and CDR2 is YNNKEL (reference sequence). The CDR3 length is 19 residues. Here the CDR3 reads CASSQGGQGFLSSYNEQFF. CDR3 nucleotides: TGTGCCAGCAGCCAAGGGGGACAGGGTTTCCTAAGCTCCTACAATGAGCAGTTCTTC.

The J gene is TRBJ1-4, the V gene TRBV9; D remains ambiguous. The germline V gene has CDR1 SGDLS and CDR2 YYNGEE. Trimming cost V 0 bases and J 4 bases, with 10 bases left between them. This CDR3 contains 15 residues. The CDR3 sequence is CASSVALDGNEKLFF. Here the CDR3 DNA reads TGTGCCAGCAGCGTAGCTCTGGACGGTAATGAAAAACTGTTTTTT.

This clonotype appeared many times. J is TRBJ2-7 and V is TRBV9; TRBD1 aligns across 7 bases. V was pared by 5 bases and J by 2 bases, with 7 bases of the junction left unmatched. The germline CDR1 and CDR2 sequences are SGDLS and YYNGEE. The CDR3 contains 14 residues. CDR3: CASSIRQGPYEQYF. The DNA for the CDR3 is TGTGCCAGCAGTATCCGACAGGGCCCCTACGAGCAGTACTTC.